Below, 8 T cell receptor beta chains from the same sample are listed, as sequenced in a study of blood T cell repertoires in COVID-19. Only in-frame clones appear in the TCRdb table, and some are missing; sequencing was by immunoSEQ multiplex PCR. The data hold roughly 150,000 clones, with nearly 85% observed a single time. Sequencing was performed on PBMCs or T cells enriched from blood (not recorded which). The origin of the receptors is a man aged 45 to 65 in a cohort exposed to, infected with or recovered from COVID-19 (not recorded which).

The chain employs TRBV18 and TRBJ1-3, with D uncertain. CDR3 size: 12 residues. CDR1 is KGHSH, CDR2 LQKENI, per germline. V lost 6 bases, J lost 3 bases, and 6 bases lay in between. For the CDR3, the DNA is TGTGCCAGCTCTCGAGATGGAAACACCATATATTTT. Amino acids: CASSRDGNTIYF.

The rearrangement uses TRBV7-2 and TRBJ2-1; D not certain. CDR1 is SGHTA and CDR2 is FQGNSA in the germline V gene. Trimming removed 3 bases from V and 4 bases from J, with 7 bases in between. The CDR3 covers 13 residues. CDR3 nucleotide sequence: TGTGCCAGCAGCTTGACCGGGTACAATGAGCAGTTCTTC. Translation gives CASSLTGYNEQFF.

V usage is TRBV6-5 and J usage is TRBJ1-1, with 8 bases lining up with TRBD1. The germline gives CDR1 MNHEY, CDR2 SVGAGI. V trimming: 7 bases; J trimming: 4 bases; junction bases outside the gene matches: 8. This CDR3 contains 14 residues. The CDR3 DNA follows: TGTGCCAGCACTATCGACAGGGGAGGCACTGAAGCTTTCTTT. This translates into CASTIDRGGTEAFF.

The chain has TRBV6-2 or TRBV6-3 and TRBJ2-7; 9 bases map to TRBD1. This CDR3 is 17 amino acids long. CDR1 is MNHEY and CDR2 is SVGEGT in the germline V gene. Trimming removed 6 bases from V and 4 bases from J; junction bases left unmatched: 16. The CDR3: CASSLPPGTGKTYEQYF. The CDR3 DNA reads TGTGCCAGCAGCCTCCCACCGGGGACAGGGAAAACATACGAGCAGTACTTC.

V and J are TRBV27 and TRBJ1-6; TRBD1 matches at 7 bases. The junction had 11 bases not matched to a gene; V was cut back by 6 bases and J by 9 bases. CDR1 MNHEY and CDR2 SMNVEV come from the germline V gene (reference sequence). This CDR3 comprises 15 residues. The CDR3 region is CASSPLTGLGSPLHF. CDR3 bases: TGTGCCAGCAGCCCCCTGACAGGGTTAGGTTCACCCCTCCACTTT.

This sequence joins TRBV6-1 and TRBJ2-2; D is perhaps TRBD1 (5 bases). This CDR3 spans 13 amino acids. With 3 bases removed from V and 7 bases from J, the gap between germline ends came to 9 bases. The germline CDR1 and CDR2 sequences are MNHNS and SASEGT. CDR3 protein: CASSDREHGELFF. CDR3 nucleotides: TGTGCCAGCAGTGACAGGGAACACGGGGAGCTGTTTTTT.

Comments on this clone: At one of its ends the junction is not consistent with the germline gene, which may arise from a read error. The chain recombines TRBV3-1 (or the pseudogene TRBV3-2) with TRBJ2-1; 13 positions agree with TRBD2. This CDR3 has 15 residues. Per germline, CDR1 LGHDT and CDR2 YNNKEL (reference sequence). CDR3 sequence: CTSSLGTSGANEQFF. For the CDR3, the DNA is TGTACCAGCAGCCTCGGGACTAGCGGGGCTAATGAGCAGTTCTTC.

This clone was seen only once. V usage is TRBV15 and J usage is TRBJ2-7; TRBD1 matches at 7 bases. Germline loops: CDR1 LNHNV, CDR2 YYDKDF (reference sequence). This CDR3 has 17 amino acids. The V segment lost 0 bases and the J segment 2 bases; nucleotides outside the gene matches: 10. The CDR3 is CATSRDQTPGTAYEQYF. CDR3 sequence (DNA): TGTGCCACCAGCAGAGATCAAACCCCAGGGACAGCCTACGAGCAGTACTTC.